The entry below describes one T cell receptor beta chain. The sample is drawn from a study of blood T cell repertoires in COVID-19. Study details: Researchers got acute and convalescent COVID-19 samples from the United States, Italy and Spain. T cells, B-cell-depleted T cells, or PBMCs supplied cDNA or gDNA.

The authors' processing: Researchers report that nucleated cell counts were estimated from reference gene primer amplification. Generated by immunoSEQ multiplex PCR, the TCRdb table keeps only in-frame clones and is missing some. V and J calls and clone size are those listed in that table; D and trimming were worked out from the DNA. The sample holds approximately 99,000 clones, 79% seen once. There are 12 residues in the CDR3. Germline V CDR1 and CDR2: SQVTM, ANQGSEA. The V gene end was trimmed by 6 bases and the J gene end by 4 bases; junction bases not matched to a gene: 4. Sequencing used peripheral blood. The receptor's source is a woman older than 75 with active or convalescent COVID-19. The genes are TRBV29-1 and TRBJ1-2, with 8 bases aligning to TRBD1. CDR3 loop: CSVGTGGYGYTF. CDR3 DNA: TGCAGCGTGGGGACAGGAGGCTATGGCTACACCTTC.